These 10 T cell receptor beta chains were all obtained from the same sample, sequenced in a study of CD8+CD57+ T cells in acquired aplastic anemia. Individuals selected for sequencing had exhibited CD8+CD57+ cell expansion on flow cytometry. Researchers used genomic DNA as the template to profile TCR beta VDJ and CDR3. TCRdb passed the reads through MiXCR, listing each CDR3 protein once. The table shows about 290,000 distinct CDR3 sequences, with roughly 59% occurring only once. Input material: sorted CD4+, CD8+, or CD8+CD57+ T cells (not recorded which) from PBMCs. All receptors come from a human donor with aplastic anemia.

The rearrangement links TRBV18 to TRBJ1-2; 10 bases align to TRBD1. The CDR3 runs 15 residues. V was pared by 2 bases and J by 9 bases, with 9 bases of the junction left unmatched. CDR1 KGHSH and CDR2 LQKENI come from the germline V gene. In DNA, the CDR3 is TGTGCCAGCTCACCATCCACGGGACAGGGGAAAAGCTACACCTTC. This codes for CASSPSTGQGKSYTF.

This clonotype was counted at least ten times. The chain's CDR3 is CASRLQENQPQHF. For the CDR3, the DNA is TGTGCCAGCAGACTTCAAGAAAATCAGCCCCAGCATTTT. The chain links TRBV6-6 to TRBJ1-5; D not resolved. V shed 6 bases and J shed 4 bases, with 10 bases lying between them. CDR3 length: 13 amino acids. CDR1 MNHNY and CDR2 SVGAGI come from the germline V gene (reference sequence).

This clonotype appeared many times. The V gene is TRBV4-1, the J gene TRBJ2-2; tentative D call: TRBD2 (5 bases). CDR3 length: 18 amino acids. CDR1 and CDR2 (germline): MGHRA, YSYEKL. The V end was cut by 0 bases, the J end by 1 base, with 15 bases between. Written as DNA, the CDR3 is TGCGCCAGCAGCCAAGATCTTGGAACTAGTATGAACACCGGGGAGCTGTTTTTT. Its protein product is CASSQDLGTSMNTGELFF.

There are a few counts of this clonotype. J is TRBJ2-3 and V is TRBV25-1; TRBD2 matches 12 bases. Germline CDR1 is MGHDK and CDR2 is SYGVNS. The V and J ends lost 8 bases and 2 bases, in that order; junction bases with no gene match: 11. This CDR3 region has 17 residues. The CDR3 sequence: CASGSLGLAGNTDTQYF. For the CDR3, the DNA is TGTGCCAGCGGATCATTAGGACTAGCGGGGAACACAGATACGCAGTATTTT. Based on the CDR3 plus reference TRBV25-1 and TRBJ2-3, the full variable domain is EADIYQTPRYLVIGTGKKITLECSQTMGHDKMYWYQQDPGMELHLIHYSYGVNSTEKGDLSSESTVSRIRTEHFPLTLESARPSHTSQYLCASGSLGLAGNTDTQYFGPGTRLTVL.

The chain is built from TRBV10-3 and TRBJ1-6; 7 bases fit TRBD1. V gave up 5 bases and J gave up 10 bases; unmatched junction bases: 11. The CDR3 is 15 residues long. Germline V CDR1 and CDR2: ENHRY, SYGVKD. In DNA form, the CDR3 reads TGTGCCATCAGTCCCGGGACAGATGTCGCGTCACCCCTCCACTTT. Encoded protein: CAISPGTDVASPLHF.

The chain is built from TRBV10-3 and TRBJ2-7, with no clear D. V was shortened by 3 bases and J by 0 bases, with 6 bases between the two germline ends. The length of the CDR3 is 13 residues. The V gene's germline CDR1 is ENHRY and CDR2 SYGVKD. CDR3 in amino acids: CAISELTSYEQYF. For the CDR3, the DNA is TGTGCCATCAGTGAATTAACCTCCTACGAGCAGTACTTC.

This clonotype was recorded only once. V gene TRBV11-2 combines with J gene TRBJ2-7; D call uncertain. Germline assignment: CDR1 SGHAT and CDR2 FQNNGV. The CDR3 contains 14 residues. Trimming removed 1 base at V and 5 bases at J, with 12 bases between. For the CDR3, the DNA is TGTGCCAGCAGCTTAGCGCAGGAACCCCACGAGCAGTACTTC. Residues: CASSLAQEPHEQYF.

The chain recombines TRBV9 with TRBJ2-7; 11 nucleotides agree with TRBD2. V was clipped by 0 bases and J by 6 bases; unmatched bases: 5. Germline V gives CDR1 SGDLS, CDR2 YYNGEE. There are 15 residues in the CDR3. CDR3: CASSVAGTSGLEQYF. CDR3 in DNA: TGTGCCAGCAGCGTAGCGGGGACTAGCGGTCTCGAGCAGTACTTC.

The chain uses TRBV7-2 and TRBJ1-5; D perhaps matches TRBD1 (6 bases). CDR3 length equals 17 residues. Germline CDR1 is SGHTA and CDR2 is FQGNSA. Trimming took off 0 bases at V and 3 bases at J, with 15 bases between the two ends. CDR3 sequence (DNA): TGTGCCAGCAGCTTAGCGTCCAGCAGGGGACCCAATCAGCCCCAGCATTTT. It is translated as CASSLASSRGPNQPQHF.

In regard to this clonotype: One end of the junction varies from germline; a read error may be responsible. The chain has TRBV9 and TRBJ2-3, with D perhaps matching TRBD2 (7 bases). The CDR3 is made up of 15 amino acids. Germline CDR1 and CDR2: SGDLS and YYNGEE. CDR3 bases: TGTGCCAGCAGGGTAGATGGGGGGGGCAAAGATACGCAGTATTTT. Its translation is CASRVDGGGKDTQYF.